This T cell receptor (beta chain) derives from a study of T cells in Graves' hyperthyroidism and ophthalmopathy. This clonotype was counted at least ten times. Amplified regions were TCR beta CDR3 sequences from RNA transcripts. The HTBI primer set drove a first-round RT-PCR of the TCR CDR3. Each CDR3 protein is one row after TCRdb ran MiXCR on the multiplex PCR reads. The sample contains approximately 610,000 distinct CDR3 sequences, roughly 14% of which appear only once. The germline V gene has CDR1 SGHVS and CDR2 FQNEAQ. The CDR3 runs 13 residues. V lost 11 bases, J lost 2 bases, and 16 bases lay in between.

The V call is TRBV7-8, the J call TRBJ2-7, with D perhaps TRBD1 (6 bases). The sample consisted of blood. This TCR derives from a woman aged 35 to 49 with Graves' ophthalmopathy. The CDR3 reads CASCRDTTYEQYF. CDR3 DNA sequence: TGTGCCTCCTGCCGGGACACTACCTACGAGCAGTACTTC.